This entry is about one T cell receptor (beta chain). This sample is drawn from a study of T cells in tuberculosis. Libraries were prepared by immunoSEQ multiplex PCR; TCRdb keeps only in-frame clonotypes and omits some of them. The sample shows about 43,000 clones, 94% of them seen only once. The sequenced material came from PBMCs. This sequence was found in a donor aged 10-35 years with latent tuberculosis or without tuberculosis infection. Some clones in this sample may be carry-over from other donors' samples.

CDR3 bases: TGTGCCAGCAGCTATGAGCGGGAGACGAGGGATGAGCAGTTCTTC. This translates into CASSYERETRDEQFF. The genes are TRBV7-6 and TRBJ2-1; 8 bases match TRBD2. The ends lost 4 bases at V and 8 bases at J; junction bases unmatched: 10. The CDR3 spans 15 residues. From germline, CDR1 is SGHVS and CDR2 FNYEAQ.